This T cell receptor beta chain was retrieved from a study of somatic mutations in cytotoxic T cells in rheumatoid arthritis. General observations from the study: Only rheumatoid arthritis patients, not healthy controls, showed CD8+ clonality increasing with age. Levels of CD8+ T-cell clonality in rheumatoid arthritis patients were statistically indistinguishable from those seen in age-matched healthy controls, with no significant difference.

Repertoires were generated with immunoSEQ multiplex PCR, while TCRdb's copy carries only in-frame clones and drops some. The sample has 15,000 to 20,000 clones; over 75% are singletons. Once isolated by positive magnetic bead selection, the CD4+ and CD8+ cells had their purity checked by flow cytometry. Per the germline V gene, CDR1 is LNHNV and CDR2 is YYDKDF (reference sequence). V shed 3 bases, J shed 5 bases, and the junction held 3 bases outside the gene matches. The CDR3 is 14 amino acids. For this clone: Its specificity is not known.

Sequencing input: CD8+ T cells sorted from blood. The sequence was collected from an adult with rheumatoid arthritis. The chain uses TRBV15 and TRBJ2-7; 11 bases map to TRBD1. CDR3 protein: CATSRGQGGNEQYF. The CDR3 coding sequence is TGTGCCACCAGCAGGGGACAGGGGGGGAACGAGCAGTACTTC.